What follows are 27 T cell receptor beta chains derived from one specimen sequenced in a study of blood T cell repertoires in COVID-19. The repertoire was sequenced with immunoSEQ multiplex PCR; TCRdb's copy has only in-frame clones and lacks some. The sample carries about 260,000 clones, more than 75% recorded once. Sequenced input: peripheral blood. The receptors here all came from a man in his forties who had recovered from COVID-19.

The gene calls are TRBV7-8 and TRBJ1-2; D remains unclear. CDR1 and CDR2 from the germline V gene are SGHVS and FQNEAQ. V was clipped by 3 bases and J by 3 bases, with 11 bases between them. The CDR3 is made up of 14 amino acids. DNA of the CDR3: TGTGCCAGCAGCTTGGTTGGGGAGGACTATGGCTACACCTTC. It specifies CASSLVGEDYGYTF. Combining the CDR3 with reference TRBV7-8 and TRBJ1-2 gives the whole variable domain GAGVSQSPRYKVAKRGQDVALRCDPISGHVSLFWYQQALGQGPEFLTYFQNEAQLDKSGLPSDRFFAERPEGSVSTLKIQRTQQEDSAVYLCASSLVGEDYGYTFGSGTRLTVV.

This sequence joins TRBV10-1 and TRBJ2-1, with a tentative D call TRBD2 (6 bases). Germline V gene data show CDR1 as WNHNN and CDR2 as SYGVQD (reference sequence). The CDR3 spans 14 residues. V was shortened by 9 bases and J by 8 bases, with 20 bases between the two germline ends. This CDR3 is CASSPELAVDEQFF. CDR3 coding DNA: TGCGCCAGTTCTCCGGAACTAGCAGTCGATGAGCAGTTCTTC.

The chain is built from TRBV7-2 and TRBJ2-2; D is perhaps TRBD2 (6 bases). The CDR3 has 16 residues. Between the trimmed V and J ends, which lost 2 bases and 0 bases, there was a span of 10 bases. Germline CDR1 SGHTA, CDR2 FQGNSA. The CDR3 DNA reads as TGTGCCAGCAGCTTATATAGCGGAGCGAACACCGGGGAGCTGTTTTTT. Translation gives CASSLYSGANTGELFF.

This chain links TRBV23-1 with TRBJ2-1, with 7 bases fitting TRBD1. TRBV23-1 is known as an ORF, though its function is uncertain. The length of the CDR3 is 16 residues. Unmatched junction bases numbered 8, after V lost 0 bases and J lost 6 bases. This chain's CDR3 is CASSQSKAGGTNEQFF. In DNA form, the CDR3 reads TGCGCCAGCAGTCAATCGAAGGCAGGGGGAACCAATGAGCAGTTCTTC.

The chain has TRBV6-5 and TRBJ2-2; possibly TRBD1 for D (9 bases). The CDR3 is 15 amino acids. Germline CDR1 reads MNHEY; CDR2 reads SVGAGI. V lost 10 bases to trimming and J lost 7 bases, with 22 bases between them. The CDR3 DNA follows: TGTGCCACCCCCGGGAGGGACAGGGTCAGCGGGGAGCTGTTTTTT. It encodes CATPGRDRVSGELFF.

The rearrangement links TRBV4-1 to TRBJ2-7; 14 bases fit TRBD2. V trimming: 4 bases; J trimming: 0 bases; junction bases outside the gene matches: 5. Per the germline V gene, CDR1 is MGHRA and CDR2 is YSYEKL. The CDR3 is 17 amino acids. The CDR3 loop is CASSPGLAGGASYEQYF. The CDR3 DNA reads as TGCGCCAGCAGCCCCGGACTAGCGGGAGGAGCCTCCTACGAGCAGTACTTC.

This chain connects TRBV3-1 (or the pseudogene TRBV3-2) to TRBJ2-1; D is undetermined. The ends were cut back, 1 base at V and 12 bases at J, with 10 bases in the middle. This CDR3 is 12 amino acids long. Germline V gives CDR1 LGHDT, CDR2 YNNKEL (reference sequence). CDR3 nucleotides: TGTGCCAGCAGCCAAGGGCCTCCAGGGCAGTTCTTC. Translating gives CASSQGPPGQFF.

The chain has TRBV7-2 and TRBJ2-7; 15 bases map to TRBD2. The CDR3 extends over 19 amino acids. The germline V gene encodes CDR1 SGHTA and CDR2 FQGNSA. V lost 4 bases to trimming and J lost 0 bases; unmatched junction nucleotides: 10. CDR3 loop: CASSSPGLAGGTFSYEQYF. For the CDR3, the DNA is TGTGCCAGCAGCTCACCGGGACTAGCGGGAGGTACTTTCTCCTACGAGCAGTACTTC.

The gene calls are TRBV3-1 (or the pseudogene TRBV3-2) and TRBJ2-4; D is possibly TRBD2 (6 bases). This CDR3 contains 17 residues. V lost 0 bases and J 5 bases, leaving 17 bases between the germline ends. CDR1 is LGHDT, CDR2 YNNKEL, per germline (reference sequence). Here the CDR3 DNA reads TGTGCCAGCAGCCAAGAGGTGACGGGAGTACCAGAAAACATTCAGTACTTC. The encoded protein is CASSQEVTGVPENIQYF.

The chain employs TRBV9 and TRBJ2-1; 10 bases map to TRBD2. After removal of 0 bases from V and 0 bases from J, the junction contained 0 bases not matched to a gene. CDR1 SGDLS and CDR2 YYNGEE come from the germline V gene. The CDR3 contains 16 residues. The CDR3 is CASSVVAGGSYNEQFF. The DNA of the CDR3 is TGTGCCAGCAGCGTAGTAGCGGGGGGCTCCTACAATGAGCAGTTCTTC. Supplemented by reference TRBV9 and TRBJ2-1, the full variable domain reads DSGVTQTPKHLITATGQRVTLRCSPRSGDLSVYWYQQSLDQGLQFLIQYYNGEERAKGNILERFSAQQFPDLHSELNLSSLELGDSALYFCASSVVAGGSYNEQFFGPGTRLTVL.

The sample holds one count of this clone. This chain connects TRBV5-6 to TRBJ1-3, with unresolved D. Germline values: CDR1 SGHDT, CDR2 YYEEEE. The CDR3 has 16 amino acids. The V and J ends lost 1 base and 4 bases respectively, with 15 bases between them. The CDR3 here is CASSLTPLNSGNTIYF. As DNA, the CDR3 is TGTGCCAGCAGCTTGACCCCCCTTAACAGCGGAAACACCATATATTTT.

This clone was observed once. V is TRBV25-1 and J is TRBJ2-6, with 7 nucleotides matching TRBD1. V trimming: 3 bases; J trimming: 0 bases; junction bases outside the gene matches: 5. The CDR3 spans 17 residues. The germline V gene has CDR1 MGHDK and CDR2 SYGVNS. The CDR3 DNA follows: TGTGCCAGCAGTGAGGTGACAGGGACCTCTGGGGCCAACGTCCTGACTTTC. Amino acid sequence: CASSEVTGTSGANVLTF.

The chain combines TRBV20-1 with TRBJ2-5; 9 bases fit TRBD2. Germline V lookup: CDR1 DFQATT, CDR2 SNEGSKA (reference sequence). The CDR3 runs 14 residues. The J segment lost 5 bases and the V segment lost 3 bases, leaving 7 bases of the junction unmatched. The CDR3 region is CSASGSGRGETQYF. The DNA for the CDR3 is TGCAGTGCTAGTGGTAGCGGGAGAGGGGAGACCCAGTACTTC.

The chain is built from TRBV7-6 and TRBJ2-7; 10 nucleotides align to TRBD1. This CDR3 has 15 residues. J gave up 4 bases and V 1 base, and 4 bases lay outside the gene matches. In germline, CDR1 is SGHVS, CDR2 FNYEAQ. CDR3 DNA sequence: TGTGCCAGCAGCTTAGAGGGACAGGGGAATTACGAGCAGTACTTC. Translated: CASSLEGQGNYEQYF.

Comment on this clone: This same CDR3 is encoded by further DNA sequences in the sample. V usage is TRBV7-2 and J usage is TRBJ2-7; TRBD2 might be the D (5 bases). Germline V gives CDR1 SGHTA, CDR2 FQGNSA. The CDR3 loop spans 14 amino acids. V gave up 0 bases and J gave up 3 bases, with 9 bases separating them. The CDR3 DNA is TGTGCCAGCAGCTTAGCGGTAGGGAGCTACGAGCAGTACTTC. Translated, it gives CASSLAVGSYEQYF.

This chain connects TRBV12-3 or TRBV12-4 to TRBJ2-5; D is perhaps TRBD2 (7 bases). Trimming removed 10 bases at V and 5 bases at J, with 14 bases between. The CDR3 consists of 12 residues. The CDR3 nucleotides are TGTGCCACCGCGGGGGCCGGGGAGACCCAGTACTTC. Its translation is CATAGAGETQYF.

The chain is built from TRBV7-2 and TRBJ1-1; TRBD1 is a possible D gene (6 bases). In germline, CDR1 is SGHTA, CDR2 FQGNSA. The CDR3 has 16 residues. The V end was cut by 3 bases, the J end by 1 base, with 15 bases between. CDR3 sequence: CASSFPGQSENTEAFF. Written as DNA, the CDR3 is TGTGCCAGCAGCTTTCCCGGACAGTCAGAGAACACTGAAGCTTTCTTT.

The chain is built from TRBV4-1 and TRBJ2-2; 9 bases map to TRBD2. V was clipped by 0 bases and J by 0 bases; unmatched bases: 8. The CDR3 is 19 amino acids. Per the germline V gene, CDR1 is MGHRA and CDR2 is YSYEKL. CDR3 loop: CASSQESASGAANTGELFF. The CDR3 DNA follows: TGCGCCAGCAGCCAAGAATCGGCTAGCGGGGCTGCGAACACCGGGGAGCTGTTTTTT.

The chain is built from TRBV19 and TRBJ2-7; 10 positions agree with TRBD1. The CDR3 runs 14 residues. Germline V gene sequence: CDR1 LNHDA, CDR2 SQIVND (reference sequence). The V segment lost 8 bases and the J segment 7 bases; nucleotides outside the gene matches: 11. This CDR3 is CASATGQGVREQYF. CDR3 DNA sequence: TGTGCCAGTGCGACCGGACAGGGGGTACGGGAGCAGTACTTC.

J is TRBJ2-6 and V is TRBV5-3; D might be TRBD1 (5 bases). TRBV5-3 is labeled an ORF, and its function is uncertain. This CDR3 is built from 18 residues. V dropped 4 bases and J dropped 0 bases, with 17 bases sitting between them. The CDR3 protein is CARSHAGMWLSGANVLTF. Written as DNA, the CDR3 is TGTGCCAGAAGCCATGCAGGGATGTGGCTCTCTGGGGCCAACGTCCTGACTTTC.

This chain joins TRBV20-1 and TRBJ2-1, with 8 bases lining up with TRBD2. The CDR3 covers 13 residues. V trimming: 3 bases; J trimming: 7 bases; junction bases outside the gene matches: 5. Germline CDR1 reads DFQATT; CDR2 reads SNEGSKA (reference sequence). The CDR3 here is CSASREGGNEQFF. The DNA of the CDR3 is TGCAGTGCTAGTCGGGAGGGGGGGAATGAGCAGTTCTTC.

The V call is TRBV7-2, the J call TRBJ1-2; D unclear. Germline CDR1 and CDR2: SGHTA and FQGNSA. V was shortened by 1 base and J by 3 bases, with 12 bases between the two germline ends. The CDR3 totals 15 residues. CDR3 sequence (DNA): TGTGCCAGCAGCTTAGTACAACCGTTGGACTATGGCTACACCTTC. Translating gives CASSLVQPLDYGYTF.

This chain uses TRBV6-5 with TRBJ2-5, with D possibly TRBD2 on 7 matching bases. The CDR3 is made up of 15 amino acids. Looked up from germline, CDR1 is MNHEY and CDR2 is SVGAGI. Deletions cut 2 bases from V and 4 bases from J, with 14 bases between. As DNA, the CDR3 is TGTGCCAGCAGTTACAGGGGGTCGGGAGGAGAGACCCAGTACTTC. Translation: CASSYRGSGGETQYF.

The chain joins TRBV3-1 (or the pseudogene TRBV3-2) to TRBJ2-2, with a possible D match to TRBD2 (6 bases). Between the trimmed V and J ends, which lost 4 bases and 6 bases, there was a span of 12 bases. Germline CDR1 LGHDT, CDR2 YNNKEL (reference sequence). This CDR3 has 14 residues. CDR3 DNA: TGTGCCAGCAGCCCTACCGGGAGCTCCGGGGAGCTGTTTTTT. Residues: CASSPTGSSGELFF.

The chain has TRBV9 and TRBJ1-3; 8 positions match TRBD1. Germline values: CDR1 SGDLS, CDR2 YYNGEE. CDR3 size: 18 residues. The J segment lost 3 bases and the V segment lost 3 bases, leaving 14 bases of the junction unmatched. The chain's CDR3 is CASSERGDRRTGGNTIYF. The CDR3 DNA follows: TGTGCCAGCAGCGAGAGGGGGGACAGGCGAACGGGTGGAAACACCATATATTTT.

The V gene is TRBV27, the J gene TRBJ2-3, with TRBD2 matching 11 bases. The CDR3 runs to 16 residues. Germline V gene lookup returns CDR1 MNHEY and CDR2 SMNVEV (reference sequence). The V gene end was trimmed by 4 bases and the J gene end by 6 bases; junction bases not matched to a gene: 9. The CDR3 sequence is CASSSTSGGPPDTQYF. Written as DNA, the CDR3 is TGTGCCAGCAGTTCCACTAGCGGGGGCCCCCCCGATACGCAGTATTTT.

The V call is TRBV7-2, the J call TRBJ2-5; 11 bases agree with TRBD2. V lost 4 bases and J lost 4; bases outside the gene matches: 5. Germline V gene sequence: CDR1 SGHTA, CDR2 FQGNSA. The CDR3 is 15 residues long. The CDR3 is CASSSLAGGRETQYF. Here the CDR3 DNA reads TGTGCCAGCAGCTCCCTAGCGGGAGGACGAGAGACCCAGTACTTC.